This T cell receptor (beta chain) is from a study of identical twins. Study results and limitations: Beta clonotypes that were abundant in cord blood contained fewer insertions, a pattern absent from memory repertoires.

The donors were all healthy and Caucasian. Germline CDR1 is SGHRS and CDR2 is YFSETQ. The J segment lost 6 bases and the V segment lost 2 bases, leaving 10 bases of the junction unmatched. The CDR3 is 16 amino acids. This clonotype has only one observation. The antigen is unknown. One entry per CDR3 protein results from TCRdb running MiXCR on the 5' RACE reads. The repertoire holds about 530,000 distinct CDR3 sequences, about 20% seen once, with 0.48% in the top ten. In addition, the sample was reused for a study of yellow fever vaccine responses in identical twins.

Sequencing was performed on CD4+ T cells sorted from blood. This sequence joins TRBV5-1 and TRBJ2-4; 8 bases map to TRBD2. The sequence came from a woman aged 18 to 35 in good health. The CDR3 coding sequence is TGCGCCAGCAGCTTTACCCCGGGACTAGGCCGAAACATTCAGTACTTC. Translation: CASSFTPGLGRNIQYF. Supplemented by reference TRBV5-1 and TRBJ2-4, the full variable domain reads KAGVTQTPRYLIKTRGQQVTLSCSPISGHRSVSWYQQTPGQGLQFLFEYFSETQRNKGNFPGRFSGRQFSNSRSEMNVSTLELGDSALYLCASSFTPGLGRNIQYFGAGTRLSVL.